These 3 T cell receptor beta chains originate from one sample sequenced in a study of T-cell reconstitution after alpha-beta-depleted transplantation in children. Preparation of the TCRbeta library used unique molecular identifiers. MiXCR, run by TCRdb on the PCR reads, gives a single entry per CDR3 protein. Of 400,000 to 550,000 distinct CDR3 sequences listed, under 12% are singletons. Sample: PBMCs, taken before TCRalphabeta/CD19-depleted stem cell transplant. The source is a child aged 2-15 years with inherited bone marrow failure, due to receive a stem cell transplant.

This clonotype came up many times. The gene calls are TRBV28 and TRBJ1-5; D not certain. The CDR3 contains 13 residues. Germline values: CDR1 MDHEN, CDR2 SYDVKM. V dropped 2 bases and J dropped 8 bases, with 10 bases sitting between them. CDR3 nucleotide sequence: TGTGCCAGCAGTTTAACGGCCCTGGAGCCCCAGCATTTT. This gives the protein CASSLTALEPQHF.

In its sample, this clonotype was seen many times. The chain is built from TRBV29-1 and TRBJ2-5; 7 positions agree with TRBD1. The V gene's germline CDR1 is SQVTM and CDR2 ANQGSEA. This CDR3 has 12 amino acids. The V and J ends lost 6 bases and 1 base, in that order; junction bases with no gene match: 2. The CDR3 loop is CSVRQGQETQYF. CDR3 DNA: TGCAGCGTGCGACAGGGCCAAGAGACCCAGTACTTC.

A word on this clonotype: Likely a read error: the CDR3 ends without its conserved phenylalanine or tryptophan. The gene calls are TRBV28 and TRBJ2-1; no clear D gene. This CDR3 is 15 amino acids long. CDR1 is MDHEN, CDR2 SYDVKM, per germline. Trimming took 5 bases from V and 4 from J, leaving 15 bases between them. CDR3 DNA sequence: TGTGCCAGCAGTCCGACTGGAAATAGGTACAATGAGCAGTTCTCC. Translated: CASSPTGNRYNEQFS.